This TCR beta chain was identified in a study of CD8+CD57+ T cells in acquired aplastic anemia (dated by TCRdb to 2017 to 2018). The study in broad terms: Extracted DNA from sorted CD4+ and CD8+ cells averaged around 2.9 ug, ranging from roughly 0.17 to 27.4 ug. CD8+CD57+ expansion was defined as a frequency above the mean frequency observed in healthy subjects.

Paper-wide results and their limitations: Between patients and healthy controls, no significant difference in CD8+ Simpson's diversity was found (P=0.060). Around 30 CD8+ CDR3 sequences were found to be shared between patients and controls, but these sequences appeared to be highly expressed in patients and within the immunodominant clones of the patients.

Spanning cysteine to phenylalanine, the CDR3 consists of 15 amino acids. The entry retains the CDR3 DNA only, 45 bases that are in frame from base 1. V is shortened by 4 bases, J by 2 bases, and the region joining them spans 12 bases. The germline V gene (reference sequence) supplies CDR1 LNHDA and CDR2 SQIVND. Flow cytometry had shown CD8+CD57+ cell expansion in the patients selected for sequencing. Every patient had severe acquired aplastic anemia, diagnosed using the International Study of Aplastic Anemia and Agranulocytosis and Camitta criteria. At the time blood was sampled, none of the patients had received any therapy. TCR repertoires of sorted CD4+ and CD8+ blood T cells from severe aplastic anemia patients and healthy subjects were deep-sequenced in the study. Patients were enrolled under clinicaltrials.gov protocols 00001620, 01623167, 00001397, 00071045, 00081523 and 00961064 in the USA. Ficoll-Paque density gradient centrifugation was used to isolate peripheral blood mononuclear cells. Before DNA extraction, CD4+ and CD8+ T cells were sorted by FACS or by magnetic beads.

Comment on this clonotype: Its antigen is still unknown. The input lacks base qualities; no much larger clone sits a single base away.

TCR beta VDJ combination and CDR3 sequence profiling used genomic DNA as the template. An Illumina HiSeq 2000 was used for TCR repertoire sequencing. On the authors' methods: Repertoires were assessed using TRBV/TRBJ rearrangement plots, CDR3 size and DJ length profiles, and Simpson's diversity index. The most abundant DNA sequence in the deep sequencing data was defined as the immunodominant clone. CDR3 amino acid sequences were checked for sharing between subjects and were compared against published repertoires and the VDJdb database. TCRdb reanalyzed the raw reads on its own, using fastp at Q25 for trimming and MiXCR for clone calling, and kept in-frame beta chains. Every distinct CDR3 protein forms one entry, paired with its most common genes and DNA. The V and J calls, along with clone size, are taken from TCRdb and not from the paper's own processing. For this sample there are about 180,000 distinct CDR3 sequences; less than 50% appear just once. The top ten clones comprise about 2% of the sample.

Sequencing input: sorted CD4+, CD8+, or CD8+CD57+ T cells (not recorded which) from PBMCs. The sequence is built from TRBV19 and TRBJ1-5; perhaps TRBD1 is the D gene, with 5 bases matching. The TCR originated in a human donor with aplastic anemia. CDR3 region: CASSRGDAGNQPQHF. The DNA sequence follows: TGTGCCAGTAGTAGAGGGGACGCCGGCAATCAGCCCCAGCATTTT.